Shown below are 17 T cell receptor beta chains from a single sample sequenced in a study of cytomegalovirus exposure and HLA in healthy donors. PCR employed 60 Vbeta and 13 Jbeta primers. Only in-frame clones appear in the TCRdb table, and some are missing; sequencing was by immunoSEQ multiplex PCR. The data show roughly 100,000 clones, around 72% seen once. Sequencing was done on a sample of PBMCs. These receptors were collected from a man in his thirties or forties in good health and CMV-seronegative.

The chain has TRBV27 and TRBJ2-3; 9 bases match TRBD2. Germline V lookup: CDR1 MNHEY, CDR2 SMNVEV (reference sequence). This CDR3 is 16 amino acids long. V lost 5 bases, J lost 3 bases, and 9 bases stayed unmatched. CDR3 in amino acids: CASSTGIAGVTDTQYF. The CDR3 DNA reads TGTGCCAGCAGTACCGGGATAGCGGGAGTGACAGATACGCAGTATTTT.

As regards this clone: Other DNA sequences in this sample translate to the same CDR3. Here the CDR3 reads CASRFDSLNSPLHF. The CDR3 nucleotides read TGTGCCAGCAGATTCGACAGTTTAAATTCACCCCTCCACTTT. This sequence joins TRBV7-8 and TRBJ1-6, with D perhaps matching TRBD1 (5 bases). From germline, CDR1 is SGHVS and CDR2 FQNEAQ. The V end was cut by 6 bases, the J end by 7 bases, with 13 bases between. There are 14 residues in the CDR3.

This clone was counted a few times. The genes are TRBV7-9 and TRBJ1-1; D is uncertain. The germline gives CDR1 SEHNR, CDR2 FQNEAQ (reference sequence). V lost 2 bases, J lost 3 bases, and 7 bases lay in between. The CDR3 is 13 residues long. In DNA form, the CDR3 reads TGTGCCAGCAGCTTAAAGCCCCACACTGAAGCTTTCTTT. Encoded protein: CASSLKPHTEAFF.

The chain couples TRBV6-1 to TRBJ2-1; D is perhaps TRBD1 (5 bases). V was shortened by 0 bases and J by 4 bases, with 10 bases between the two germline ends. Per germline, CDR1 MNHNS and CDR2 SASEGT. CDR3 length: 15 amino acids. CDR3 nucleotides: TGTGCCAGCAGTGAAGCGGCGACAGCTTACAATGAGCAGTTCTTC. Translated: CASSEAATAYNEQFF.

CDR3 sequence: CASSQTGIRAEKLFF. The CDR3 nucleotides read TGTGCCAGCAGTCAGACAGGGATCCGGGCTGAAAAACTGTTTTTT. The J gene is TRBJ1-4, the V gene TRBV28; 7 positions match TRBD1. CDR1 is MDHEN, CDR2 SYDVKM, per germline. The V segment lost 5 bases and the J segment 7 bases; nucleotides outside the gene matches: 10. The CDR3 spans 15 residues.

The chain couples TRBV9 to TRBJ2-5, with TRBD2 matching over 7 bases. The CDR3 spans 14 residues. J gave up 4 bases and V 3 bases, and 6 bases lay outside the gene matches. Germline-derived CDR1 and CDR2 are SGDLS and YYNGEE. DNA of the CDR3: TGTGCCAGCAGCGGCCTAACGGGGGGAGAGACCCAGTACTTC. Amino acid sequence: CASSGLTGGETQYF.

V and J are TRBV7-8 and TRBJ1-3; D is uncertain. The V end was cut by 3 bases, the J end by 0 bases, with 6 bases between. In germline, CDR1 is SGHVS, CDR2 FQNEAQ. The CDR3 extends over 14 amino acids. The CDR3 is CASSFAGSGNTIYF. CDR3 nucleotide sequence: TGTGCCAGCAGCTTCGCAGGCTCTGGAAACACCATATATTTT.

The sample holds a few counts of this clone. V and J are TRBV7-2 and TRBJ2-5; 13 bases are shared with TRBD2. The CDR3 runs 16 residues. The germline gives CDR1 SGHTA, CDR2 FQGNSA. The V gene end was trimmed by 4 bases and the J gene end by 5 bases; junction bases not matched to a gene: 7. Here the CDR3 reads CASSSSGLAGMETQYF. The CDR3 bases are TGTGCCAGCAGCTCCTCGGGACTAGCGGGAATGGAGACCCAGTACTTC.

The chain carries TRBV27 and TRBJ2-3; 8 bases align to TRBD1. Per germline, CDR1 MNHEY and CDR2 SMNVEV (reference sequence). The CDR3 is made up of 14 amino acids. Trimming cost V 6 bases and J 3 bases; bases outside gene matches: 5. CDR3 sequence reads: CASSHRDRTDTQYF. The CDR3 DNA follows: TGTGCCAGCAGCCACCGGGACAGGACAGATACGCAGTATTTT.

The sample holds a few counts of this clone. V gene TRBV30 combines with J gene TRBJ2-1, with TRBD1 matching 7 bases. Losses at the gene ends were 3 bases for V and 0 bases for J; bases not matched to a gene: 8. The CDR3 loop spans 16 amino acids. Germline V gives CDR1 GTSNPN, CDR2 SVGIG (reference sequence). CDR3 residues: CAWSPGTESSYNEQFF. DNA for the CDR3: TGTGCCTGGAGCCCTGGGACAGAGAGCTCCTACAATGAGCAGTTCTTC.

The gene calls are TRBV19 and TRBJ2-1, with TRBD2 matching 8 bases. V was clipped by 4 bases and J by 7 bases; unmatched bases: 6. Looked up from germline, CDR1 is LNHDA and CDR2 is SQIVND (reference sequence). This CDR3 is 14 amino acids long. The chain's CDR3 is CASSTSGLENEQFF. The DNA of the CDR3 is TGTGCCAGTAGTACCTCGGGACTAGAGAATGAGCAGTTCTTC.

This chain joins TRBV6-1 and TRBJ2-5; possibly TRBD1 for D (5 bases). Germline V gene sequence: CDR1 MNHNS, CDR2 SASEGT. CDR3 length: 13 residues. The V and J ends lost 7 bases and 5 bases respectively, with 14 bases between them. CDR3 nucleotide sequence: TGTGCCAGCACCCTGTCAGGGTGGGAGACCCAGTACTTC. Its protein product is CASTLSGWETQYF.

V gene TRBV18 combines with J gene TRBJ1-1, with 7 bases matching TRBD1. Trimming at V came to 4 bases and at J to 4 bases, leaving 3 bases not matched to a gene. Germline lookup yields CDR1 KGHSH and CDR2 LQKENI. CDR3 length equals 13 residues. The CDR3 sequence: CASSQGAGTEAFF. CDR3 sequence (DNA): TGTGCCAGCTCACAGGGGGCCGGCACTGAAGCTTTCTTT.

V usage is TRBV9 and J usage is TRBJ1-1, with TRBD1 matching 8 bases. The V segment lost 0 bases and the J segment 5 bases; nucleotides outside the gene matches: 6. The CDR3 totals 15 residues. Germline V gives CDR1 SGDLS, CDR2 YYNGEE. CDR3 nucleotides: TGTGCCAGCAGCGTAGCTAGGACAGGGAATACTGAAGCTTTCTTT. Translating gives CASSVARTGNTEAFF.

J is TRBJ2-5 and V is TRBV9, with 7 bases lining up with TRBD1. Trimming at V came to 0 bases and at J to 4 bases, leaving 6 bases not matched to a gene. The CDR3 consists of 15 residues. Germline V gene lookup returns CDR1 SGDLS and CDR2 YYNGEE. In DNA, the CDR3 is TGTGCCAGCAGCGTAGGGACAGGTAGAGGAGAGACCCAGTACTTC. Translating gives CASSVGTGRGETQYF.

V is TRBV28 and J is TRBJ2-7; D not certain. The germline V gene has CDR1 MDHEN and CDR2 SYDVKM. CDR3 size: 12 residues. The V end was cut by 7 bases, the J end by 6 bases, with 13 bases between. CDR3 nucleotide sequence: TGTGCCAGCACCATTCCCCCGGGCGAGCAGTACTTC. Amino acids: CASTIPPGEQYF.

Written as DNA, the CDR3 is TGCGCCAGCAGCCTAGTGGACAGGGAGGGGTATGGCTACACCTTC. Translating it yields CASSLVDREGYGYTF. The genes are TRBV4-3 and TRBJ1-2; TRBD1 aligns across 8 bases. This CDR3 comprises 15 residues. Per germline, CDR1 LGHNA and CDR2 YSLEER. V lost 4 bases and J lost 5; bases outside the gene matches: 9.